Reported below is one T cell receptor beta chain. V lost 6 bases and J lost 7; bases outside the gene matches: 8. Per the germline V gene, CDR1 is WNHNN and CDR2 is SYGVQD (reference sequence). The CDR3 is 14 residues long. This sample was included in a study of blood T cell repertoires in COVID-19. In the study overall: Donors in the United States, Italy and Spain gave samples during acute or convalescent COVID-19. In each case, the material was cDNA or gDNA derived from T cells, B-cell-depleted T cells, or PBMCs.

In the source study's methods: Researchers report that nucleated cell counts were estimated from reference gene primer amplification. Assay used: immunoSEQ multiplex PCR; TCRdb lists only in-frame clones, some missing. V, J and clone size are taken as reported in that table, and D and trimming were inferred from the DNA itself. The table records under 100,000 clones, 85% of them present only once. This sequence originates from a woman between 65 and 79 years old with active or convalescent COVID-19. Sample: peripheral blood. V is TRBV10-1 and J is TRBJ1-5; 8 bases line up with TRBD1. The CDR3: CASSPYPGGQPQHF. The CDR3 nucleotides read TGCGCCAGCAGCCCATATCCAGGGGGCCAGCCCCAGCATTTT.